A single sample gave rise to the 6 T cell receptor beta chains below, sequenced in a study of blood T cell repertoires in COVID-19. Measured with immunoSEQ multiplex PCR; TCRdb has only the in-frame clones, and not every one. This sample has fewer than 250,000 clones, with about 83% found just once. The source material was peripheral blood. These receptors all come from a human donor in a cohort sampled during active COVID-19.

As regards this clone: A read error may produce the germline difference seen at one junction end. V usage is TRBV2 and J usage is TRBJ2-7; TRBD1 might be the D (6 bases). The CDR3 consists of 13 residues. In germline, CDR1 is SNHLY, CDR2 FYNNEI. The CDR3 sequence: CASKDSLSSEQYF. The CDR3 DNA sequence: TGTGCCAGCAAGGACAGCCTATCCTCCGAGCAGTACTTC.

This clone occurred many times. The gene calls are TRBV19 and TRBJ1-1; 12 positions match TRBD1. The CDR3 covers 15 residues. J gave up 5 bases and V 8 bases, and 9 bases lay outside the gene matches. Germline CDR1 reads LNHDA; CDR2 reads SQIVND (reference sequence). The CDR3 loop is CASRPGTGGGTEAFF. CDR3 bases: TGTGCCAGTCGTCCCGGGACAGGGGGCGGGACTGAAGCTTTCTTT.

Details on this clone: Other nucleotide sequences in the sample specify the same CDR3. The chain has TRBV18 and TRBJ2-5, with 8 bases matching TRBD2. This CDR3 is built from 14 residues. Looked up from germline, CDR1 is KGHSH and CDR2 is LQKENI. V lost 6 bases, J lost 2 bases, and 5 bases stayed unmatched. The chain's CDR3 is CASSPGGGQETQYF. The CDR3 bases are TGTGCCAGCTCCCCCGGGGGGGGGCAAGAGACCCAGTACTTC.

The chain combines TRBV12-5 with TRBJ2-2, with D perhaps matching TRBD1 (5 bases). Trimming took off 6 bases at V and 5 bases at J, with 16 bases between the two ends. The length of the CDR3 is 15 residues. Germline V lookup: CDR1 LGHNT, CDR2 FRNRAP. CDR3 in amino acids: CASGPGTGVTGELFF. CDR3 sequence (DNA): TGTGCTAGTGGCCCAGGCACAGGAGTAACCGGGGAGCTGTTTTTT.

The V call is TRBV20-1, the J call TRBJ1-1; 7 nucleotides agree with TRBD1. The CDR3 consists of 11 residues. Germline CDR1 reads DFQATT; CDR2 reads SNEGSKA (reference sequence). Trimming removed 5 bases from V and 7 bases from J; junction bases left unmatched: 4. This CDR3 reads CSAFRQGEAFF. The DNA for the CDR3 is TGCAGTGCTTTTCGACAGGGTGAAGCTTTCTTT.

This chain links TRBV24-1 with TRBJ1-5; D gene ambiguous. The length of the CDR3 is 12 residues. Per germline, CDR1 KGHDR and CDR2 SFDVKD. V was shortened by 6 bases and J by 9 bases, with 11 bases between the two germline ends. The CDR3: CATSSHSGPQHF. CDR3 bases: TGTGCCACCAGTTCTCACAGCGGGCCCCAGCATTTT.